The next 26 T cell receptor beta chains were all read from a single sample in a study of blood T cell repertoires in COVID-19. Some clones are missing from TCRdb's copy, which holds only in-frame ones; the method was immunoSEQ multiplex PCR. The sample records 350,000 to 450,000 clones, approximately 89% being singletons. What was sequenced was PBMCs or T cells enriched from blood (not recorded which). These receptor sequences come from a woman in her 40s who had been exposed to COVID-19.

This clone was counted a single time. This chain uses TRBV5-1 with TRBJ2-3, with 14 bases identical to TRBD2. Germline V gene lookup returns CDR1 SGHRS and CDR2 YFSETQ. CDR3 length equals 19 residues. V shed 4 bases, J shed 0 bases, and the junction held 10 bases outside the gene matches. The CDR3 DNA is TGCGCCAGCAGCCCCGGACTAGCGGGGGGAACATTAAGCACAGATACGCAGTATTTT. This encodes CASSPGLAGGTLSTDTQYF.

DNA of the CDR3: TGTGCCAGCAGCTTTATGAGGACAGGGAATCAGCCCCAGCATTTT. This sequence encodes CASSFMRTGNQPQHF. V is TRBV7-2 and J is TRBJ1-5; 8 bases agree with TRBD1. In germline, CDR1 is SGHTA, CDR2 FQGNSA. CDR3 size: 15 residues. Trimming removed 3 bases from V and 4 bases from J; junction bases left unmatched: 5.

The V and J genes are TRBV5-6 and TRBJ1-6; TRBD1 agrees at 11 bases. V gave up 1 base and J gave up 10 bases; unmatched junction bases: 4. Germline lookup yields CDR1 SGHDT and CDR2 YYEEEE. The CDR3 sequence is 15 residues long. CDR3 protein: CASSLLDRGQSPLHF. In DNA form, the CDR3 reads TGTGCCAGCAGCTTGCTGGACAGGGGGCAGTCACCCCTCCACTTT.

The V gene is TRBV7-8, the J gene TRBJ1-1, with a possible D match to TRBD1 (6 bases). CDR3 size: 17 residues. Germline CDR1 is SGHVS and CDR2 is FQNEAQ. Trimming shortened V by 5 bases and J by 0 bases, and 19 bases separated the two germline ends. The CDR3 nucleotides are TGTGCCAGCAGCCCTAGATTTCCGGGACAATTGAACACTGAAGCTTTCTTT. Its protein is CASSPRFPGQLNTEAFF.

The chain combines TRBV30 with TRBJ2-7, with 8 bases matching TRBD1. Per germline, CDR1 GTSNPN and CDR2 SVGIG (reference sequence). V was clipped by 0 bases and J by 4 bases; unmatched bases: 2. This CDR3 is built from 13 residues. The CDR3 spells CAWSVGQGYEQYF. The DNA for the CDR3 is TGTGCCTGGAGTGTTGGACAGGGTTACGAGCAGTACTTC.

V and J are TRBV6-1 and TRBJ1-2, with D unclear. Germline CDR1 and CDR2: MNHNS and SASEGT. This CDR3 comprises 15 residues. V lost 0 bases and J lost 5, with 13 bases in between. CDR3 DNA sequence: TGTGCCAGCAGTGAAGCGGGAGGCAGGCAATATGGCTACACCTTC. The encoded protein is CASSEAGGRQYGYTF.

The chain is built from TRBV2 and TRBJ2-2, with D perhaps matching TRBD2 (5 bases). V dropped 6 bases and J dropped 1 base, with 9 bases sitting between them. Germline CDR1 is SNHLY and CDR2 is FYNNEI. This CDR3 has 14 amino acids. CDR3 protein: CASSGKGNTGELFF. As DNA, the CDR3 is TGTGCCAGCAGCGGGAAGGGGAACACCGGGGAGCTGTTTTTT.

This CDR3 is CASEDLYATGAGGRPYNEQFF. As DNA, the CDR3 is TGTGCCAGTGAAGATCTTTATGCGACAGGGGCAGGCGGAAGGCCTTACAATGAGCAGTTCTTC. The rearrangement joins TRBV19 to TRBJ2-1; 8 nucleotides align to TRBD1. After removal of 8 bases from V and 4 bases from J, the junction contained 28 bases not matched to a gene. Germline CDR1 LNHDA, CDR2 SQIVND (reference sequence). This CDR3 is built from 21 residues.

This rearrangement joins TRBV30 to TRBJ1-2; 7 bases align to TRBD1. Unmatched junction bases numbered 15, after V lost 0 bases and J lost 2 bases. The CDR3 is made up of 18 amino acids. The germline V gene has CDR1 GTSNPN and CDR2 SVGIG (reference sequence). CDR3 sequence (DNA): TGTGCCTGGAGTGTAAAATGGAAGGTGGGACAGTACAACTATGGCTACACCTTC. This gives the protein CAWSVKWKVGQYNYGYTF. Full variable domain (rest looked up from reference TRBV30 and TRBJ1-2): SQTIHQWPATLVQPVGSPLSLECTVEGTSNPNLYWYRQAAGRGLQLLFYSVGIGQISSEVPQNLSASRPQDRQFILSSKKLLLSDSGFYLCAWSVKWKVGQYNYGYTFGSGTRLTVV.

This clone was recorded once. CDR3 protein: CASSEAPKTSGRAKDTQYF. The CDR3 nucleotides read TGTGCCAGCAGTGAAGCGCCTAAAACTAGCGGGAGGGCCAAAGATACGCAGTATTTT. The chain links TRBV6-1 to TRBJ2-3; TRBD2 agrees at 13 bases. The V and J ends lost 0 bases and 5 bases, in that order; junction bases with no gene match: 11. Germline CDR1 reads MNHNS; CDR2 reads SASEGT. The CDR3 is made up of 19 amino acids.

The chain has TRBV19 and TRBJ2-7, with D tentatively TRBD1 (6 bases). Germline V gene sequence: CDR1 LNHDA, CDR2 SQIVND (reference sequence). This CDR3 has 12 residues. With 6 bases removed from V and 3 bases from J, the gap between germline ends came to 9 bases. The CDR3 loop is CASSGQSYEQYF. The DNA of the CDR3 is TGTGCCAGTAGCGGACAGAGCTACGAGCAGTACTTC.

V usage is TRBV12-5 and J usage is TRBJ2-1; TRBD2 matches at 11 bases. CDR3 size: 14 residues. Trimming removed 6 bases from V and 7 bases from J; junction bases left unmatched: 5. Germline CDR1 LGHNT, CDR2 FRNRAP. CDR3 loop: CASGLSGGANEQFF. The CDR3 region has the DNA TGTGCTAGTGGCCTTAGCGGGGGGGCTAATGAGCAGTTCTTC.

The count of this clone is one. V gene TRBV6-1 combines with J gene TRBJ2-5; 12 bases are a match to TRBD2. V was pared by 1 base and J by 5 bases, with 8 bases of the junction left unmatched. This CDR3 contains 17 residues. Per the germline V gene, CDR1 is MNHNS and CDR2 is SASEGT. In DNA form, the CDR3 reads TGTGCCAGCAGTGAAGAACTAGCGGGGGGAGTGTACGAGACCCAGTACTTC. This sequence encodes CASSEELAGGVYETQYF.

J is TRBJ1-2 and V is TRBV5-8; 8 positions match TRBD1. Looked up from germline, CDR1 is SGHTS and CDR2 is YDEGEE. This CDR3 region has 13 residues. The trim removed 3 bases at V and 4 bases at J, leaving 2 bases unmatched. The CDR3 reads CASSSRGPYGYTF. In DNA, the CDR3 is TGTGCCAGCAGCTCCAGGGGGCCCTATGGCTACACCTTC.

The CDR3 reads CASSPRDRGYYGYTF. DNA of the CDR3: TGTGCCAGCTCACCAAGGGACAGGGGATACTATGGCTACACCTTC. This chain uses TRBV18 with TRBJ1-2; 10 bases align to TRBD1. V lost 2 bases to trimming and J lost 3 bases; unmatched junction nucleotides: 3. Germline V gene sequence: CDR1 KGHSH, CDR2 LQKENI. This CDR3 spans 15 amino acids. The full variable domain, its missing parts supplied by reference TRBV18 and TRBJ1-2, is NAGVMQNPRHLVRRRGQEARLRCSPMKGHSHVYWYRQLPEEGLKFMVYLQKENIIDESGMPKERFSAEFPKEGPSILRIQQVVRGDSAAYFCASSPRDRGYYGYTFGSGTRLTVV.

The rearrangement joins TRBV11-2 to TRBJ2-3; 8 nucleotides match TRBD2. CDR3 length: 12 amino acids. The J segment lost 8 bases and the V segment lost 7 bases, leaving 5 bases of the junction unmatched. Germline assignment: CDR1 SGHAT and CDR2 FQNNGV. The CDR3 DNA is TGTGCCAGCACCCCCCGGGGGGGTACGCAGTATTTT. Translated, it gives CASTPRGGTQYF.

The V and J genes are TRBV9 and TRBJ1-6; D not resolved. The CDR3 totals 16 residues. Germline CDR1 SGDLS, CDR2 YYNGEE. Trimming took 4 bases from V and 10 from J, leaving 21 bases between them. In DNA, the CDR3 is TGTGCCAGCAGCATCAACCCGGAGGTGTTCGGGTCACCCCTCCACTTT. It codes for CASSINPEVFGSPLHF.

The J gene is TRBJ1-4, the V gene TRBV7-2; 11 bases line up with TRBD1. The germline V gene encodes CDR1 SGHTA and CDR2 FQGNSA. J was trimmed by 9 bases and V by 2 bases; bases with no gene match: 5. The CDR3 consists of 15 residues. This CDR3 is CASSLFGQGAKKLFF. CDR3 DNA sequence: TGTGCCAGCAGCTTATTTGGACAGGGGGCAAAAAAACTGTTTTTT.

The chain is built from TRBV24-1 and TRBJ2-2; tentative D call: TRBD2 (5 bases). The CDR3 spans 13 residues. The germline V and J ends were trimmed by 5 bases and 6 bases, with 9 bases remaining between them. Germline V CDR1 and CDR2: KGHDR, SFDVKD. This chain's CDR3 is CATSVRGPGELFF. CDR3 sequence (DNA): TGTGCCACCAGTGTCCGCGGGCCCGGGGAGCTGTTTTTT.

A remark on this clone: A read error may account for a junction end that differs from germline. The CDR3 reads CASSPPGDRLAKNIQYF. The DNA for the CDR3 is TGTGCCAGCTCCCCACCCGGGGACAGACTAGCCAAAAACATTCAGTACTTC. J is TRBJ2-4 and V is TRBV18, with 7 bases identical to TRBD1. Germline CDR1 KGHSH, CDR2 LQKENI. The CDR3 sequence is 17 residues long.

Here the CDR3 reads CASSSLMTTGTGAYNEQFF. In DNA, the CDR3 is TGTGCCAGCAGCTCATTAATGACGACCGGGACAGGAGCTTACAATGAGCAGTTCTTC. The chain recombines TRBV27 with TRBJ2-1; TRBD1 matches 8 bases. The V gene end was trimmed by 6 bases and the J gene end by 4 bases; junction bases not matched to a gene: 20. CDR1 is MNHEY and CDR2 is SMNVEV in the germline V gene (reference sequence). The CDR3 spans 19 residues.

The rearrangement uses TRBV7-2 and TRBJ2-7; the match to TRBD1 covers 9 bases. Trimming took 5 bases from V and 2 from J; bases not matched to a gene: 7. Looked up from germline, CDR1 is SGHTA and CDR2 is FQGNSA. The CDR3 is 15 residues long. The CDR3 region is CASSRDRVGAYEQYF. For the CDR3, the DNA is TGTGCCAGCAGCCGGGACAGGGTGGGTGCCTACGAGCAGTACTTC.

This CDR3 is CASSLGVAGSTDTQYF. The CDR3, as DNA: TGTGCCAGCAGCTTAGGTGTAGCGGGAAGCACAGATACGCAGTATTTT. The chain uses TRBV7-9 and TRBJ2-3, with 8 bases lining up with TRBD2. Germline V lookup: CDR1 SEHNR, CDR2 FQNEAQ (reference sequence). The CDR3 consists of 16 residues. V shed 1 base and J 0 bases; nucleotides not matched to a gene: 3.

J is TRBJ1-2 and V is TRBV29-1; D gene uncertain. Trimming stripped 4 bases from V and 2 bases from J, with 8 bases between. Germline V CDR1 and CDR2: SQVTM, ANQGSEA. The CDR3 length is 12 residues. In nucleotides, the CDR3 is TGCAGCGTTGGACATACAAACTATGGCTACACCTTC. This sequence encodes CSVGHTNYGYTF.

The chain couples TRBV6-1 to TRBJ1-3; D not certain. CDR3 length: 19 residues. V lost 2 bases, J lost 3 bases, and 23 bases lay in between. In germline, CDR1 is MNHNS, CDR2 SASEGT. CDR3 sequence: CASSEHGGALTGYGNTIYF. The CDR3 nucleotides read TGTGCCAGCAGTGAACACGGCGGAGCATTAACTGGATATGGAAACACCATATATTTT.

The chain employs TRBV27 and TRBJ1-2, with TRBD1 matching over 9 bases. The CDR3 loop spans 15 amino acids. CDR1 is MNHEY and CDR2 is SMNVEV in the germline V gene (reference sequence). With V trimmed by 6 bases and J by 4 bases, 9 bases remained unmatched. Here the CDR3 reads CASSVPGQGVYGYTF. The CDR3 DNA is TGTGCCAGCAGCGTTCCGGGACAGGGCGTCTATGGCTACACCTTC.